Detailed here is one TCR beta chain. The data were taken from a study of blood T cell repertoires in COVID-19. Study in general: The United States, Italy and Spain supplied acute and convalescent COVID-19 samples. From T cells, B-cell-depleted T cells, or PBMCs came the material, which was cDNA or gDNA.

The CDR3 contains 13 residues. V was clipped by 4 bases and J by 6 bases, with 13 bases between them. CDR1 is SGHAT, CDR2 FQNNGV, per germline. Original processing methods: By means of reference gene primer amplification, nucleated cell counts were estimated. Produced via immunoSEQ multiplex PCR; TCRdb's table is partial and in-frame only. For V, J and clone size, that table is used; D and trimming come from the DNA. The sample shows 55,000 to 75,000 clones, roughly 90% of them seen only once. Sequencing used peripheral blood. The chain carries TRBV11-2 and TRBJ2-7, with D perhaps matching TRBD2 (6 bases). This TCR was recovered from a human donor in a cohort sampled during active COVID-19. The CDR3 loop is CASSSREVAEQYF. The CDR3 DNA reads as TGTGCCAGCAGCTCCAGGGAGGTGGCCGAGCAGTACTTC.